Following are 23 T cell receptor beta chains from one sample sequenced in a study of blood T cell repertoires in COVID-19. Some clones are missing from TCRdb's copy, which holds only in-frame ones; the method was immunoSEQ multiplex PCR. The sample includes around 280,000 clones, around 88% of them seen just once. Material for sequencing was peripheral blood. Receptors were obtained from a woman aged 30 to 39 who had recovered from COVID-19.

This clone appeared a single time. Other nucleotide sequences from this sample produce the same CDR3. The chain uses TRBV18 and TRBJ2-5, with a possible D match to TRBD2 (5 bases). Germline lookup yields CDR1 KGHSH and CDR2 LQKENI. V was trimmed by 2 bases and J by 1 base, leaving 5 bases between them. CDR3 length: 13 amino acids. CDR3 sequence (DNA): TGTGCCAGCTCACCAGGAGGCCAAGAGACCCAGTACTTC. This codes for CASSPGGQETQYF.

The rearrangement joins TRBV6-5 to TRBJ1-4; D perhaps matches TRBD1 (5 bases). The CDR3 covers 15 residues. CDR1 and CDR2 from the germline V gene are MNHEY and SVGAGI. V was clipped by 8 bases and J by 8 bases, with 21 bases between them. The CDR3 loop is CASCYTGTPGEKLFF. DNA of the CDR3: TGTGCCAGCTGCTACACCGGGACTCCGGGGGAAAAACTGTTTTTT.

The chain has TRBV30 and TRBJ2-5, with D possibly matching TRBD2 (5 bases). Trimming removed 0 bases at V and 7 bases at J, with 15 bases between. Germline CDR1 is GTSNPN and CDR2 is SVGIG (reference sequence). This CDR3 has 14 residues. The CDR3, as DNA: TGTGCCTGGAGTGTTGATGTAGCTGGAGGGACCCAGTACTTC. It is translated as CAWSVDVAGGTQYF.

This chain links TRBV4-1 with TRBJ2-4, with D possibly being TRBD2 (6 bases). V was shortened by 2 bases and J by 3 bases, with 14 bases between the two germline ends. Germline CDR1 reads MGHRA; CDR2 reads YSYEKL. The CDR3 has 16 residues. The CDR3: CASSQLGTGVKNIQYF. Here the CDR3 DNA reads TGCGCCAGCAGCCAATTGGGAACGGGGGTCAAAAACATTCAGTACTTC.

The chain carries TRBV2 and TRBJ1-1, with D unresolved. V lost 7 bases to trimming and J lost 3 bases, with 9 bases between them. The length of the CDR3 is 12 residues. CDR1 is SNHLY and CDR2 is FYNNEI in the germline V gene. CDR3 sequence reads: CASNMVDTEAFF. Written as DNA, the CDR3 is TGTGCCAGCAACATGGTGGACACTGAAGCTTTCTTT.

The gene calls are TRBV7-2 and TRBJ2-3, with D uncertain. This CDR3 spans 11 amino acids. Germline V lookup: CDR1 SGHTA, CDR2 FQGNSA. V lost 5 bases and J 2 bases, leaving 2 bases between the germline ends. DNA for the CDR3: TGTGCCAGCAGCCTCACAGATACGCAGTATTTT. Its protein product is CASSLTDTQYF.

As for this clone: Different DNA sequences within this sample yield the same CDR3. The chain employs TRBV5-4 and TRBJ1-1; D is undetermined. Trimming removed 0 bases at V and 8 bases at J, with 8 bases between. The length of the CDR3 is 12 residues. Looked up from germline, CDR1 is SGHNT and CDR2 is YYREEE (reference sequence). The CDR3 DNA reads as TGTGCCAGCAGCTTGGGTTCACTAGAAGCTTTCTTT. Protein: CASSLGSLEAFF.

The chain couples TRBV21-1 to TRBJ1-5; the table gives TRBD1 as D, unverified against the DNA. TRBV21-1 is a pseudogene locus. There are 18 residues in the CDR3. This CDR3 reads CASSYSGQDFYSNQPQHF. In DNA, the CDR3 is TGTGCCAGCAGTTACTCCGGACAGGACTTCTATAGCAATCAGCCCCAGCATTTT.

The rearrangement joins TRBV5-1 to TRBJ2-1; D is possibly TRBD1 (5 bases). Germline V gene lookup returns CDR1 SGHRS and CDR2 YFSETQ. Deletions cut 6 bases from V and 2 bases from J, with 12 bases between. The CDR3 consists of 14 residues. The CDR3 loop is CASKFPGTYNEQFF. CDR3 DNA sequence: TGCGCCAGCAAATTCCCAGGGACCTACAATGAGCAGTTCTTC.

With respect to this clone: One end of the junction is discordant with germline, which a read error may explain. V and J are TRBV7-7 and TRBJ1-5, with TRBD1 matching over 7 bases. The CDR3 has 13 residues. In germline, CDR1 is SSHAT, CDR2 FNYEAQ (reference sequence). CDR3 sequence (DNA): TGTGCTAGCAGCACAGGGGTGAATCAGCCCCAGCATTTT. Protein: CASSTGVNQPQHF. Drawing the rest from reference TRBV7-7 and TRBJ1-5, the complete variable domain is GAGVSQSPRYKVTKRGQDVTLRCDPISSHATLYWYQQALGQGPEFLTYFNYEAQPDKSGLPSDRFSAERPEGSISTLTIQRTEQRDSAMYRCASSTGVNQPQHFGDGTRLSIL.

The chain carries TRBV7-9 and TRBJ1-1; TRBD1 might be the D (5 bases). Germline V lookup: CDR1 SEHNR, CDR2 FQNEAQ (reference sequence). The V end lost 4 bases, the J end lost 3 bases, and 15 bases lay between the germline ends. The CDR3 extends over 15 amino acids. DNA for the CDR3: TGTGCCAGCAGCTCGCGGGGGATGACGTACACTGAAGCTTTCTTT. This encodes CASSSRGMTYTEAFF.

The CDR3 DNA is TGTGCCAGCAGAAGACGGGTGGTGGGAGATACGCAGTATTTT. It is translated as CASRRRVVGDTQYF. V is TRBV2 and J is TRBJ2-3, with D unresolved. The CDR3 loop spans 14 amino acids. Germline CDR1 SNHLY, CDR2 FYNNEI. The ends were cut back, 6 bases at V and 5 bases at J, with 15 bases in the middle.

J is TRBJ1-6 and V is TRBV9, with D possibly matching TRBD1 (6 bases). Germline values: CDR1 SGDLS, CDR2 YYNGEE. V was shortened by 0 bases and J by 8 bases, with 9 bases between the two germline ends. The CDR3 runs to 14 residues. The CDR3 region is CASSVGQVDSPLHF. For the CDR3, the DNA is TGTGCCAGCAGCGTAGGACAGGTTGATTCACCCCTCCACTTT. The full variable domain, rest sourced from reference TRBV9 and TRBJ1-6, is DSGVTQTPKHLITATGQRVTLRCSPRSGDLSVYWYQQSLDQGLQFLIQYYNGEERAKGNILERFSAQQFPDLHSELNLSSLELGDSALYFCASSVGQVDSPLHFGNGTRLTVT.

The J gene is TRBJ2-3, the V gene TRBV5-1, with D possibly being TRBD1 (6 bases). Germline values: CDR1 SGHRS, CDR2 YFSETQ. This CDR3 is built from 13 residues. V gave up 4 bases and J gave up 6 bases, with 12 bases separating them. CDR3 in DNA: TGCGCCAGCAGCGGGCTACAGGGTGATACGCAGTATTTT. Protein sequence: CASSGLQGDTQYF. Complete variable domain (other parts from reference TRBV5-1 and TRBJ2-3): KAGVTQTPRYLIKTRGQQVTLSCSPISGHRSVSWYQQTPGQGLQFLFEYFSETQRNKGNFPGRFSGRQFSNSRSEMNVSTLELGDSALYLCASSGLQGDTQYFGPGTRLTVL.

This chain joins TRBV3-1 (or the pseudogene TRBV3-2) and TRBJ1-1; 8 nucleotides agree with TRBD1. The trim removed 3 bases at V and 6 bases at J, leaving 6 bases unmatched. The CDR3 is 14 residues long. Germline CDR1 and CDR2: LGHDT and YNNKEL (reference sequence). The CDR3 loop reads CASSQSDRAPEAFF. CDR3 sequence (DNA): TGTGCCAGCAGCCAGTCGGACAGGGCGCCTGAAGCTTTCTTT.

This clone showed up just a few times. The V and J genes are TRBV11-2 and TRBJ1-1; 8 bases fit TRBD1. Germline CDR1 is SGHAT and CDR2 is FQNNGV. The V and J ends lost 2 bases and 1 base, in that order; junction bases with no gene match: 3. The CDR3 sequence is 15 residues long. CDR3 sequence reads: CASSLPQGANTEAFF. In DNA, the CDR3 is TGTGCCAGCAGCTTACCCCAGGGGGCGAACACTGAAGCTTTCTTT.

In its sample, this clone was seen once. This chain's CDR3 is CASSSRVNTGELFF. As DNA, the CDR3 is TGTGCCAGCAGCTCCCGGGTGAACACCGGGGAGCTGTTTTTT. The chain is built from TRBV7-3 and TRBJ2-2; D is ambiguous. This CDR3 spans 14 amino acids. Germline CDR1 SGHTA, CDR2 FQGTGA. Trimming removed 4 bases at V and 1 base at J, with 7 bases between.

The chain has TRBV6-6 and TRBJ2-2; D perhaps matches TRBD2 (5 bases). This CDR3 region has 16 residues. The germline gives CDR1 MNHNY, CDR2 SVGAGI (reference sequence). Trimming removed 10 bases at V and 6 bases at J, with 24 bases between. Here the CDR3 reads CATGRDRAFISGELFF. The CDR3 DNA reads TGTGCCACCGGCCGGGATAGGGCGTTTATTTCCGGGGAGCTGTTTTTT.

This chain connects TRBV30 to TRBJ1-1; no definite D call. Germline CDR1 and CDR2: GTSNPN and SVGIG (reference sequence). The CDR3 has 11 amino acids. V lost 0 bases and J lost 6, with 5 bases in between. The CDR3 loop reads CAWSVLSEAFF. CDR3 nucleotide sequence: TGTGCCTGGAGTGTACTATCTGAAGCTTTCTTT.

This rearrangement joins TRBV24-1 to TRBJ2-2, with TRBD1 matching over 7 bases. Trimming removed 5 bases from V and 4 bases from J; junction bases left unmatched: 3. CDR1 and CDR2 from the germline V gene are KGHDR and SFDVKD. CDR3 size: 14 residues. The CDR3: CATSVAGGTGELFF. The CDR3, as DNA: TGTGCCACCAGTGTCGCAGGGGGCACCGGGGAGCTGTTTTTT.

The chain couples TRBV7-2 to TRBJ2-7; TRBD1 agrees at 8 bases. This CDR3 region has 15 residues. Per germline, CDR1 SGHTA and CDR2 FQGNSA. Losses at the gene ends were 4 bases for V and 4 bases for J; bases not matched to a gene: 9. CDR3 region: CASSYRQGISYEQYF. CDR3 DNA: TGTGCCAGCAGCTACCGACAGGGGATTTCATACGAGCAGTACTTC.

A remark on this clone: This may be a read error, as it is one base from a much larger clone. The V and J genes are TRBV3-1 (or the pseudogene TRBV3-2) and TRBJ2-7, with a possible D match to TRBD1 (5 bases). The ends were cut back, 3 bases at V and 2 bases at J, with 5 bases in the middle. The CDR3 spans 12 residues. Looked up from germline, CDR1 is LGHDT and CDR2 is YNNKEL (reference sequence). CDR3 protein: CASSQGPYEQYF. CDR3 nucleotide sequence: TGTGCCAGCAGCCAGGGGCCCTACGAGCAGTACTTC.

The V gene is TRBV11-2, the J gene TRBJ2-7; TRBD1 is a possible D gene (6 bases). Germline V CDR1 and CDR2: SGHAT, FQNNGV. The CDR3 covers 13 residues. With 4 bases removed from V and 1 base from J, the gap between germline ends came to 8 bases. This CDR3 reads CASSWGPSYEQYF. CDR3 DNA sequence: TGTGCCAGCAGCTGGGGGCCATCCTACGAGCAGTACTTC. Full variable domain (remainder filled in from reference TRBV11-2 and TRBJ2-7): EAGVAQSPRYKIIEKRQSVAFWCNPISGHATLYWYQQILGQGPKLLIQFQNNGVVDDSQLPKDRFSAERLKGVDSTLKIQPAKLEDSAVYLCASSWGPSYEQYFGPGTRLTVT.